The 26 T cell receptor beta chains below all came from one sample that was sequenced in a study of T cell responses to AZD1222 COVID-19 vaccine. Measured with immunoSEQ multiplex PCR; TCRdb has only the in-frame clones, and not every one. Altogether tens of thousands of clones are present, roughly 80% being singletons, with the ten largest covering less than 4%. The sample in question was peripheral blood, obtained 28 days after the second AZD1222 dose. The receptor source for this set is an adult who received the AZD1222 COVID-19 vaccine.

V and J are TRBV5-1 and TRBJ2-7; 10 bases line up with TRBD2. The CDR3 covers 15 residues. Germline-derived CDR1 and CDR2 are SGHRS and YFSETQ. V lost 0 bases, J lost 4 bases, and 4 bases stayed unmatched. The CDR3 bases are TGCGCCAGCAGCTTGGGATTAGCGGGGGGTTACGAGCAGTACTTC. Translated, it gives CASSLGLAGGYEQYF.

V and J are TRBV19 and TRBJ1-1, with 7 positions matching TRBD1. The CDR3 extends over 13 amino acids. The germline V gene has CDR1 LNHDA and CDR2 SQIVND (reference sequence). Trimming at V came to 7 bases and at J to 5 bases, leaving 7 bases not matched to a gene. The DNA of the CDR3 is TGTGCCAGTATGAGACAGGGTTCGACTGAAGCTTTCTTT. It codes for CASMRQGSTEAFF.

This clone was seen more than once but under ten times. The chain uses TRBV28 and TRBJ2-1; D not certain. This CDR3 is built from 13 residues. The V gene's germline CDR1 is MDHEN and CDR2 SYDVKM. The ends were cut back, 5 bases at V and 9 bases at J, with 14 bases in the middle. Written as DNA, the CDR3 is TGTGCCAGCAGTATGATACTTTCCGGTGAGCAGTTCTTC. Protein sequence: CASSMILSGEQFF.

The gene calls are TRBV7-9 and TRBJ1-1; D unclear. V lost 2 bases to trimming and J lost 2 bases, with 3 bases between them. In germline, CDR1 is SEHNR, CDR2 FQNEAQ (reference sequence). The CDR3 length is 12 residues. DNA for the CDR3: TGTGCCAGCAGCTTATCTAACACTGAAGCTTTCTTT. It specifies CASSLSNTEAFF.

This clone showed up just a few times. The V call is TRBV15, the J call TRBJ2-1, with 9 positions matching TRBD1. The V gene end was trimmed by 2 bases and the J gene end by 12 bases; junction bases not matched to a gene: 5. The germline V gene has CDR1 LNHNV and CDR2 YYDKDF (reference sequence). There are 13 residues in the CDR3. The CDR3 reads CATSRSDRGTQFF. The CDR3 DNA follows: TGTGCCACCAGCAGATCGGACAGGGGAACGCAGTTCTTC.

The chain uses TRBV3-1 (or the pseudogene TRBV3-2) and TRBJ1-4, with D maybe TRBD1 (5 bases). CDR3 length: 13 residues. V was shortened by 4 bases and J by 2 bases, with 5 bases between the two germline ends. In germline, CDR1 is LGHDT, CDR2 YNNKEL (reference sequence). The CDR3 is CASSRGTNEKLFF. The CDR3 coding sequence is TGTGCCAGCAGCCGGGGGACTAATGAAAAACTGTTTTTT.

The J gene is TRBJ2-5, the V gene TRBV18; D might be TRBD2 (5 bases). Germline V gene data show CDR1 as KGHSH and CDR2 as LQKENI. The V end lost 2 bases, the J end lost 10 bases, and 14 bases lay between the germline ends. The CDR3 covers 13 residues. As DNA, the CDR3 is TGTGCCAGCTCACCAGCCGGAACGGAGGTCCAGTACTTC. Translation: CASSPAGTEVQYF.

The V and J genes are TRBV11-2 and TRBJ2-7, with D unresolved. Trimming pared 6 bases from V and 2 bases from J, leaving 11 bases between. The germline gives CDR1 SGHAT, CDR2 FQNNGV. This CDR3 comprises 13 residues. CDR3 protein: CASSLPGAYEQYF. In DNA, the CDR3 is TGTGCCAGCAGTCTTCCCGGAGCCTACGAGCAGTACTTC.

This sequence joins TRBV20-1 and TRBJ1-2; TRBD1 is a possible D gene (5 bases). The CDR3 has 12 amino acids. Per the germline V gene, CDR1 is DFQATT and CDR2 is SNEGSKA (reference sequence). Deletions cut 3 bases from V and 6 bases from J, with 11 bases between. CDR3 sequence: CSASWGKDGYTF. CDR3 nucleotides: TGCAGTGCTAGTTGGGGGAAGGATGGCTACACCTTC.

The chain links TRBV28 to TRBJ1-1; D unresolved. Trimming took 8 bases from V and 3 from J, leaving 7 bases between them. The germline V gene has CDR1 MDHEN and CDR2 SYDVKM. CDR3 size: 11 residues. The CDR3 DNA is TGTGCCAGCGTGAGTGACACTGAAGCTTTCTTT. Translation gives CASVSDTEAFF.

The CDR3 reads CASSVSGAMNYGYTF. The CDR3 bases are TGTGCCAGTAGTGTCTCCGGGGCCATGAACTATGGCTACACCTTC. The chain carries TRBV19 and TRBJ1-2, with a tentative D call TRBD1 (5 bases). V lost 5 bases and J 2 bases, leaving 15 bases between the germline ends. This CDR3 has 15 residues. Germline V CDR1 and CDR2: LNHDA, SQIVND (reference sequence).

The gene calls are TRBV19 and TRBJ2-7; unclear D gene. There are 14 residues in the CDR3. Deletions cut 6 bases from V and 2 bases from J, with 14 bases between. Germline V lookup: CDR1 LNHDA, CDR2 SQIVND (reference sequence). The CDR3 sequence: CASRSGEGAYEQYF. The DNA of the CDR3 is TGTGCCAGTAGGAGTGGGGAAGGCGCCTACGAGCAGTACTTC.

The chain recombines TRBV9 with TRBJ2-3; 9 nucleotides agree with TRBD1. The CDR3 contains 14 residues. Per germline, CDR1 SGDLS and CDR2 YYNGEE. J gave up 1 base and V 7 bases, and 4 bases lay outside the gene matches. The CDR3 DNA is TGTGCCAGCCGGCGGGACAGGGGCACAGATACGCAGTATTTT. Translated: CASRRDRGTDTQYF.

This chain uses TRBV2 with TRBJ1-1; D is perhaps TRBD1 (6 bases). The CDR3 loop spans 13 amino acids. Germline CDR1 and CDR2: SNHLY and FYNNEI. V lost 6 bases, J lost 1 base, and 9 bases lay in between. The CDR3 DNA sequence: TGTGCCAGCAGGGACAGCGAGAACACTGAAGCTTTCTTT. It yields the protein CASRDSENTEAFF. Combining the CDR3 with reference TRBV2 and TRBJ1-1 gives the whole variable domain EPEVTQTPSHQVTQMGQEVILRCVPISNHLYFYWYRQILGQKVEFLVSFYNNEISEKSEIFDDQFSVERPDGSNFTLKIRSTKLEDSAMYFCASRDSENTEAFFGQGTRLTVV.

This chain links TRBV6-2 or TRBV6-3 with TRBJ2-5, with TRBD1 matching over 9 bases. The CDR3 runs 16 residues. CDR1 MNHEY and CDR2 SVGEGT come from the germline V gene. After removal of 3 bases from V and 1 base from J, the junction contained 6 bases not matched to a gene. CDR3 nucleotide sequence: TGTGCCAGCAGTTATACGGGACAGGGTTTCCAAGAGACCCAGTACTTC. Its translation: CASSYTGQGFQETQYF.

V is TRBV5-1 and J is TRBJ1-1; unclear D gene. V dropped 1 base and J dropped 0 bases, with 7 bases sitting between them. The CDR3 spans 14 residues. Germline V gene sequence: CDR1 SGHRS, CDR2 YFSETQ. CDR3 in amino acids: CASSLTALNTEAFF. In DNA form, the CDR3 reads TGCGCCAGCAGCTTGACAGCGTTGAACACTGAAGCTTTCTTT. The variable domain in full, with the rest retrieved from reference TRBV5-1 and TRBJ1-1, is KAGVTQTPRYLIKTRGQQVTLSCSPISGHRSVSWYQQTPGQGLQFLFEYFSETQRNKGNFPGRFSGRQFSNSRSEMNVSTLELGDSALYLCASSLTALNTEAFFGQGTRLTVV.

The V call is TRBV3-1 (or the pseudogene TRBV3-2), the J call TRBJ2-1, with 9 bases aligning to TRBD2. The germline V gene encodes CDR1 LGHDT and CDR2 YNNKEL (reference sequence). The CDR3 sequence is 14 residues long. With 6 bases clipped from V and 5 bases from J, the junction kept 5 bases outside the gene matches. The DNA for the CDR3 is TGTGCCAGCAGTCGGGCTAGCGGGGACAATGAGCAGTTCTTC. This sequence encodes CASSRASGDNEQFF.

This chain connects TRBV28 to TRBJ2-7, with 9 bases identical to TRBD1. The germline V gene encodes CDR1 MDHEN and CDR2 SYDVKM. The CDR3 runs 15 residues. V lost 4 bases, J lost 5 bases, and 9 bases stayed unmatched. The CDR3: CASSSAGTGYHEQYF. The CDR3 DNA follows: TGTGCCAGCAGTTCCGCCGGGACAGGGTACCACGAGCAGTACTTC.

The V gene is TRBV14, the J gene TRBJ1-5; no reliable D call. The germline V gene encodes CDR1 SGHDN and CDR2 FVKESK. Trimming removed 2 bases at V and 7 bases at J, with 9 bases between. The CDR3 extends over 13 amino acids. CDR3 region: CASSQSSQQPQHF. DNA for the CDR3: TGTGCCAGCAGCCAATCTTCGCAACAGCCCCAGCATTTT.

This rearrangement joins TRBV6-4 to TRBJ2-1; 9 bases are shared with TRBD1. J was trimmed by 10 bases and V by 6 bases; bases with no gene match: 7. Germline assignment: CDR1 MRHNA and CDR2 SNTAGT. CDR3 length equals 13 residues. In DNA, the CDR3 is TGTGCCAGCAGCCGGGGACAGGGCGGAGAGCAGTTCTTC. Its protein product is CASSRGQGGEQFF.

The rearrangement joins TRBV19 to TRBJ1-2; 8 bases match TRBD1. The CDR3 spans 16 residues. Germline V CDR1 and CDR2: LNHDA, SQIVND (reference sequence). V was pared by 2 bases and J by 3 bases, with 8 bases of the junction left unmatched. The CDR3, as DNA: TGTGCCAGTAGTATACCCTCAGGGGGCCTCCACTATGGCTACACCTTC. Translation gives CASSIPSGGLHYGYTF. The full variable domain, completed using reference TRBV19 and TRBJ1-2, is DGGITQSPKYLFRKEGQNVTLSCEQNLNHDAMYWYRQDPGQGLRLIYYSQIVNDFQKGDIAEGYSVSREKKESFPLTVTSAQKNPTAFYLCASSIPSGGLHYGYTFGSGTRLTVV.

This chain connects TRBV4-2 to TRBJ1-4; D unresolved. V was cut by 1 base and J by 7 bases, with 7 bases left in between. CDR3 length equals 13 residues. Germline V CDR1 and CDR2: LGHNA, YNFKEQ. CDR3 DNA sequence: TGTGCCAGCAGCCAAGGGGTTGTTGAAAAACTGTTTTTT. As protein: CASSQGVVEKLFF.

The chain couples TRBV10-3 to TRBJ1-1, with D possibly TRBD1 on 6 matching bases. The germline CDR1 and CDR2 sequences are ENHRY and SYGVKD. Deletions cut 0 bases from V and 2 bases from J, with 10 bases between. The CDR3 extends over 15 amino acids. For the CDR3, the DNA is TGTGCCATCAGTGAGTCGCGGGGGGCTAACACTGAAGCTTTCTTT. Translation gives CAISESRGANTEAFF.

The chain uses TRBV7-6 and TRBJ2-1; tentative D call: TRBD1 (5 bases). From germline, CDR1 is SGHVS and CDR2 FNYEAQ. Trimming left V 4 bases short and J 6 bases short, with 10 bases between. This CDR3 is built from 13 residues. This CDR3 is CASSSGPVNEQFF. In DNA form, the CDR3 reads TGTGCCAGCAGCTCAGGGCCAGTCAATGAGCAGTTCTTC.

The chain couples TRBV10-2 to TRBJ1-5; no firm D call. The V gene's germline CDR1 is WSHSY and CDR2 SAAADI. This CDR3 spans 14 amino acids. Trimming left V 3 bases short and J 0 bases short, with 6 bases between. CDR3 sequence: CASSDGRSNQPQHF. CDR3 bases: TGCGCCAGCAGTGACGGGCGTAGCAATCAGCCCCAGCATTTT.

The rearrangement links TRBV6-5 to TRBJ2-1; D is uncertain. Germline CDR1 MNHEY, CDR2 SVGAGI. Trimming removed 2 bases at V and 3 bases at J, with 11 bases between. This CDR3 region has 15 residues. CDR3 loop: CASSYAPNNYNEQFF. CDR3 nucleotide sequence: TGTGCCAGCAGTTACGCTCCTAACAACTACAATGAGCAGTTCTTC.